The 2 T cell receptor beta chains given below trace back to one sample, sequenced in a study of technical replicates of blood from a few donors. TCRdb's copy holds only in-frame clones and misses some; the assay was immunoSEQ multiplex PCR. The data contain more than 80,000 clones, about 96% of them singletons. Sample: T cells isolated from PBMCs. These receptors originate from a human donor in good health.

V gene TRBV4-3 combines with J gene TRBJ1-1; D unclear. Germline values: CDR1 LGHNA, CDR2 YSLEER. The CDR3 sequence is 15 residues long. V lost 0 bases and J 7 bases, leaving 15 bases between the germline ends. The CDR3 sequence is CASSQDIGRLDEAFF. The CDR3 DNA sequence: TGCGCCAGCAGCCAAGACATAGGGAGGCTAGATGAAGCTTTCTTT.

The genes are TRBV2 and TRBJ1-1; the match to TRBD1 covers 8 bases. This CDR3 has 16 residues. Trimming took 4 bases from V and 1 from J; bases not matched to a gene: 8. Germline V gene sequence: CDR1 SNHLY, CDR2 FYNNEI. The CDR3 loop is CASSVPSTGGNTEAFF. CDR3 coding DNA: TGTGCCAGCAGTGTACCAAGTACAGGGGGGAACACTGAAGCTTTCTTT.